There are a few counts of the clone carrying this T cell receptor beta chain. Its antigen is not known. These data are taken from a study of radiotherapy plus CTLA-4 blockade in lung cancer. TCRdb's table, derived via immunoSEQ multiplex PCR, lists solely in-frame clones and lacks some. The data contain around 40,000 clones, about 77% of them seen just once; the ten biggest clones take up 9.8%. The V gene lost 6 bases and the J gene lost 11 bases, with 17 bases spanning the gap. The CDR3 spans 13 residues. Germline V gives CDR1 MNHNY, CDR2 SVGAGI (reference sequence). Broader study findings: Reports state that early shifts in blood T cell clones, with interferon-beta, best predicted response.

The study gave focal radiation plus ipilimumab CTLA-4 blockade to patients with chemo-refractory metastatic non-small-cell lung cancer. The chain links TRBV6-6 to TRBJ1-5, with D tentatively TRBD1 (6 bases). This receptor was taken from a human donor with non-small cell lung cancer who had stable disease on radiotherapy plus ipilimumab. The material was peripheral blood, obtained from a patient treated with radiotherapy plus ipilimumab. The DNA for the CDR3 is TGTGCCAGCAGCAACCGGGACACCGGGGCCCAGCATTTT. Translating gives CASSNRDTGAQHF.